This T cell receptor (beta chain) was recovered during a study of blood T cell repertoires in COVID-19 (dated by TCRdb to 2018 to 2020). About the investigation overall: Collaborator samples came from the United States, Italy and Spain and covered acute and convalescent phases of COVID-19. The prospective study material was composed of cDNA or gDNA derived from T cells, B-cell-depleted T cells, or PBMCs. Subjects who had been exposed to COVID-19, were actively infected with it, or had recovered from it provided the deeply sampled blood TCRbeta repertoires that made up the dataset. The repertoires were released in a freely available public database intended as a resource for research on the immune response to SARS-CoV-2. Samples came from the ongoing ImmuneRACE study (first 160 participants) plus 1,254 subjects from 6 global collaborators. A de-identified subject ID, COVID-19 status, age in years and sex were almost always included in the sample metadata. HLA class I and class II types, where available, came from metadata supplied by the sample provider rather than from assay-based typing. General findings and caveats noted by the study authors: The amount of clinical and demographic metadata varied by source and participant and was provided uncurated.

The germline V gene provides CDR1 SNHLY and CDR2 FYNNEI. The germline V and J ends show losses of 6 bases and 1 base respectively, and no gene match explains 8 bases of the junction. The CDR3 runs 16 amino acids, cysteine and phenylalanine included. Of all the DNA, just the CDR3 is kept, 48 bases in frame from base 1. In the case of this clone: The clone's antigen remains unknown. No qualities accompany the bases; no much larger clone lies one base away.

TCRbeta CDR3 regions were amplified from genomic DNA by means of the immunoSEQ Assay, a bias-controlled multiplex PCR. The study's own analysis went as follows. The number of nucleated cells in each sample was estimated by amplification of reference gene primers within the assay. To quantify the absolute abundance of each unique TCRbeta CDR3 rearrangement, sequence reads were collapsed and filtered. Productive Simpson clonality was computed per sample as the square root of Simpson's diversity index over productive rearrangements. Held by TCRdb, this immuneACCESS table contains in-frame sequences only and omits some clones. Under half of the omission traces to an unresolved V gene where checked; the cause of the rest is unknown. V and J calls and clone size are those listed in that table; D and trimming were worked out from the DNA. This sample comprises some 50,000 clones, around 83% of them detected only once. The ten most abundant clones make up roughly 1.5% of the sample.

Each collaborating institution followed its own protocols to collect whole blood in K2EDTA tubes. For TCRbeta analysis, collaborators shipped samples as frozen whole blood, isolated PBMCs, or DNA extracted from either of those sample types. Specimen: peripheral blood. The receptor chain draws on TRBV2 and TRBJ1-5; TRBD1 matches 8 bases in the middle. The clonotype comes from a man aged 50-60 years with acute or convalescent COVID-19. The CDR3 is CASRGDRTKSNQPQHF. The DNA sequence is given as TGTGCCAGCAGGGGGGACAGGACCAAAAGCAATCAGCCCCAGCATTTT.